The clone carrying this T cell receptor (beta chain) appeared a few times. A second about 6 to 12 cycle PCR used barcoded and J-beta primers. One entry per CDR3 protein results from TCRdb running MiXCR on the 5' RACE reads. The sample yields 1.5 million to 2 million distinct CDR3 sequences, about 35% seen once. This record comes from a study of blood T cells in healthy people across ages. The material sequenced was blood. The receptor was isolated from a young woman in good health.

Here the CDR3 DNA reads TGTGCCAGCAGTTTAGCTACAGGGGAGGGAAACATTCAGTACTTC. Amino acid sequence: CASSLATGEGNIQYF. The J gene is TRBJ2-4, the V gene TRBV12-3 or TRBV12-4; D tentatively reads TRBD1 or TRBD2 (7 bases each). The germline V and J ends were trimmed by 0 bases and 6 bases, with 12 bases remaining between them. This CDR3 region has 15 residues.